A single sample is the source of the 4 T cell receptor beta chains below, sequenced in a study of OX40 agonist ivuxolimab in advanced cancers. The protocol was immunoSEQ multiplex PCR, while the TCRdb copy is restricted to in-frame clones and leaves out a portion. Among some 100,000 clones listed, more than 90% were seen once. Sequenced here: CD4+ or CD8+ T cells sorted from blood, sampled in a trial of the OX40 agonist ivuxolimab. These receptors were obtained from an adult with an advanced solid tumor such as melanoma, head and neck, liver or kidney cancer.

This chain uses TRBV9 with TRBJ1-2; D is unresolved. This CDR3 contains 12 residues. The V end lost 9 bases, the J end lost 7 bases, and 16 bases lay between the germline ends. Germline CDR1 is SGDLS and CDR2 is YYNGEE. CDR3 sequence: CAIEVGLGGYTF. The CDR3 DNA follows: TGTGCCATAGAGGTAGGCCTCGGTGGCTACACCTTC.

This rearrangement joins TRBV5-4 to TRBJ2-7; 12 bases agree with TRBD1. Trimming at V came to 4 bases and at J to 4 bases, leaving 6 bases not matched to a gene. The germline gives CDR1 SGHNT, CDR2 YYREEE (reference sequence). CDR3 length equals 15 residues. Here the CDR3 reads CASSPRGQGAYEQYF. CDR3 nucleotide sequence: TGTGCCAGCAGCCCGAGGGGACAGGGGGCGTACGAGCAGTACTTC.

The genes are TRBV10-3 and TRBJ1-1; possibly TRBD1 for D (6 bases). The CDR3 loop spans 12 amino acids. Germline V lookup: CDR1 ENHRY, CDR2 SYGVKD. Trimming stripped 10 bases from V and 1 base from J, with 10 bases between. The CDR3 loop reads CATSTGNTEAFF. The CDR3 nucleotides are TGTGCCACCTCGACAGGGAACACTGAAGCTTTCTTT.

The V gene is TRBV19, the J gene TRBJ1-6, with a tentative D call TRBD1 (6 bases). Germline CDR1 LNHDA, CDR2 SQIVND (reference sequence). V was cut by 6 bases and J by 7 bases, with 10 bases left in between. The CDR3 consists of 13 residues. DNA of the CDR3: TGTGCCAGTAGACAGGGTAACAATTCACCCCTCCACTTT. It codes for CASRQGNNSPLHF. Supplemented by reference TRBV19 and TRBJ1-6, the full variable domain reads DGGITQSPKYLFRKEGQNVTLSCEQNLNHDAMYWYRQDPGQGLRLIYYSQIVNDFQKGDIAEGYSVSREKKESFPLTVTSAQKNPTAFYLCASRQGNNSPLHFGNGTRLTVT.